This T cell receptor (beta chain) comes out of a study of blood T cell repertoires in COVID-19 (dated by TCRdb to the early 2020s). With regard to the full study: Collaborator samples came from the United States, Italy and Spain and covered acute and convalescent phases of COVID-19. The dataset comprised deeply sampled blood TCRbeta repertoires from subjects exposed to, actively infected with, or recovered from COVID-19. The prospective study material was composed of cDNA or gDNA derived from T cells, B-cell-depleted T cells, or PBMCs. Where HLA class I and class II types were available, the types were taken from metadata supplied by the sample provider, not from assay-based typing. Samples were obtained from the ongoing ImmuneRACE study (first 160 participants) and from 1,254 subjects provided by 6 global collaborators. The repertoires were released in a freely available public database intended as a resource for research on the immune response to SARS-CoV-2. The sample metadata nearly always contained a de-identified subject ID, COVID-19 status, age in years and sex. The paper's findings and limits, for the study overall: How much clinical and demographic metadata was included differed by source and by participant, and the metadata was provided uncurated.

A distance of 11 bases separates the germline ends of V and J, which lose 5 bases and 9 bases respectively. The CDR3 runs 12 residues from the cysteine to the phenylalanine. The read is trimmed to its CDR3 DNA, 36 bases read in frame from base 1. As encoded in the germline V gene, CDR1 is MDHEN while CDR2 is SYDVKM. Whole blood was collected in K2EDTA tubes by collaborating institutions according to the institutions' own protocols. Collaborator samples were shipped for TCRbeta analysis as frozen whole blood, isolated PBMCs, or DNA extracted from either sample type. Regarding this clone: The clone's antigen remains unknown. The input lacks base qualities; no much larger clone sits a single base away.

TCRbeta CDR3 regions were amplified from genomic DNA using the immunoSEQ Assay, a bias-controlled multiplex PCR. In the original analysis: The number of nucleated cells in each sample was estimated from the amplification of reference gene primers within the assay. To quantify the absolute abundance of each unique TCRbeta CDR3 rearrangement, sequence reads were collapsed and filtered. For each sample, productive Simpson clonality was calculated as the square root of Simpson's diversity index across productive rearrangements. Not all clones reach the TCRdb copy of this immuneACCESS table, which keeps in-frame sequences only. Checked studies attribute under half of the gap to unresolved V genes and leave the rest unexplained. The V and J calls and clone size were taken over from that table, and D and trimming were inferred from the DNA. The sample records 150,000 to 200,000 clones, about nine tenths of which are singletons. Roughly 3.7% of the sample rests with the top ten.

This TCR came from a woman aged 30 to 39 with acute or convalescent COVID-19. The chain joins TRBV28 to TRBJ1-5, with the D segment identity uncertain. Sequenced material: peripheral blood. This receptor carries the CDR3 CASSLVQSPQHF. The DNA reads TGTGCCAGCAGTCTCGTTCAGTCGCCCCAGCATTTT.